Listed here is a single T cell receptor beta chain. The antigen remains unidentified. The naive CD8 subset, CD45RO-negative cells positively selected for CCR7, excluded terminally differentiated effector memory CD45RA+ cells. The V gene lost 6 bases and the J gene lost 0 bases, with 9 bases spanning the gap. This CDR3 is built from 13 residues. Germline loops: CDR1 SNHLY, CDR2 FYNNEI. This sample was taken from a study of shared clonotypes between healthy human individuals. As for the study in general: Each donor's CD4 naive and CD4 memory cells filled three plates apiece, CD8 naive two, and CD8 memory one.

This table comes from immunoSEQ multiplex PCR, and its TCRdb copy is limited to in-frame clones, with some not included. The table shows 600,000 or so clones, with approximately 95% occurring only once. Study conclusions and caveats: Lower generation probabilities were found for non-shared clonotypes than for those shared by all four donors.

J is TRBJ2-7 and V is TRBV2; no clear D. The sequencing input was naive CD8+ T cells sorted from blood. The receptor's source is a woman aged 25 to 45 in good health. The CDR3 here is CASRDGRSYEQYF. The DNA of the CDR3 is TGTGCCAGCAGAGACGGCCGCTCCTACGAGCAGTACTTC.